This T cell receptor beta chain comes out of a study of siplizumab effects on memory and regulatory T cells. Study-wide findings and caveats: Naive T cells looked more diverse than memory cells and looked like major alloresponse contributors. Many proliferating CD4+ or CD8+ clones remained unclassified. Roughly 75-96% of them could not be assigned either a naive or a memory phenotype. A minor share of alloreactive clones matched unstimulated subsets.

Notes on this clone: Its antigen remains unidentified.

Per sample, 90,000 to 100,000 TCR templates were assayed. The repertoire was sequenced with immunoSEQ multiplex PCR; TCRdb's copy has only in-frame clones and lacks some. The sample holds some 100,000 clones, 80% to 95% seen once. The sequence was collected from a human donor in good health. Input material: CD8+ T cells sorted from blood.

CDR3 nucleotides: TGTGCCAGCAGTCCTACCGGGGACCAAGGGGTAGGCTCCTACAATGAGCAGTTCTTC. Amino acid sequence: CASSPTGDQGVGSYNEQFF. J is TRBJ2-1 and V is TRBV2; either TRBD1 or TRBD2 may supply D (5 bases each). CDR1 and CDR2 (germline): SNHLY, FYNNEI. Between the trimmed V and J ends, which lost 5 bases and 0 bases, there was a span of 23 bases. The CDR3 spans 19 residues. Full variable domain (rest looked up from reference TRBV2 and TRBJ2-1): EPEVTQTPSHQVTQMGQEVILRCVPISNHLYFYWYRQILGQKVEFLVSFYNNEISEKSEIFDDQFSVERPDGSNFTLKIRSTKLEDSAMYFCASSPTGDQGVGSYNEQFFGPGTRLTVL.